This record concerns one T cell receptor (beta chain) sequence. Its antigen is not identified. Prepared libraries of TCR beta cDNA carried unique molecular identifiers. TCRdb called the PCR reads again in MiXCR, with one record for every CDR3 protein. This sample has roughly 730,000 distinct CDR3 sequences, with roughly 27% found just once. These data belong to a study of post-analysis software for immune sequencing data. Germline V gene data show CDR1 as SGDLS and CDR2 as YYNGEE. Trimming removed 0 bases from V and 5 bases from J, with 17 bases in between. The CDR3 is 16 amino acids. Study conclusions and caveats: Patients used about five TRBV segments, including TRBV5-6, TRBV5-1 and TRBV20-1, more often than controls. Versus controls, multiple sclerosis patients showed significantly lower diversity (normalized Chao1). Pronounced co-clustering by F measure was evident among identically batched samples.

The TCR was taken from a girl aged 5-17 years with multiple sclerosis. The sample taken for sequencing was blood. The chain couples TRBV9 to TRBJ2-5; D possibly corresponds to TRBD2 (6 bases). In DNA form, the CDR3 reads TGTGCCAGCAGCGTAGGAACAGGAGGGCAACCCGAGACCCAGTACTTC. The encoded protein is CASSVGTGGQPETQYF.